This TCR beta chain was observed in a study of blood T cell repertoires in COVID-19. Study details: The analysed material was cDNA or gDNA that came from T cells, B-cell-depleted T cells, or PBMCs.

The CDR3 has 13 amino acids. The junction had 6 bases not matched to a gene; V was cut back by 8 bases and J by 5 bases. Germline-derived CDR1 and CDR2 are MNHEY and SMNVEV (reference sequence). Per the original data handling: Reference gene primers were amplified, and this amplification served to estimate nucleated cell counts. Generated by immunoSEQ multiplex PCR, the TCRdb table keeps only in-frame clones and is missing some. Clone size and the V and J calls come from that table; the DNA yielded D and trimming. Found here are more than 85,000 clones, approximately 91% of them singletons; the top ten hold approximately 1.6%. This clone was detected only once.

The chain links TRBV27 to TRBJ2-5, with TRBD1 matching 9 bases. Sequencing input: peripheral blood. This TCR derives from a man in his 60s with acute or convalescent COVID-19. This chain's CDR3 is CASAHRGRETQYF. In DNA form, the CDR3 reads TGTGCCAGCGCTCACAGGGGGCGGGAGACCCAGTACTTC.